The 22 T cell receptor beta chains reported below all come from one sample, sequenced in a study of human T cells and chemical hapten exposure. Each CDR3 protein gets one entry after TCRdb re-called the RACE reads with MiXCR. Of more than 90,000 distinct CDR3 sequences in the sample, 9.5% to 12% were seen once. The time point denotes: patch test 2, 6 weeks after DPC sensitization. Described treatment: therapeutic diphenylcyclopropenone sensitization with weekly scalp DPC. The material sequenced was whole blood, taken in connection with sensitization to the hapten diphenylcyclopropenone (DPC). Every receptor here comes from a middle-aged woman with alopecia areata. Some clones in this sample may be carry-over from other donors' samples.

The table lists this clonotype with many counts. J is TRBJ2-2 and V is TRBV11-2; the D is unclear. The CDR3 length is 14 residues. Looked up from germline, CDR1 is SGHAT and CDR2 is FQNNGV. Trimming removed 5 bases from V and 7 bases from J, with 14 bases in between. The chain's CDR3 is CASSPGSSGGELFF. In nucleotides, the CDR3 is TGTGCCAGCAGCCCCGGCTCGTCGGGCGGGGAGCTGTTTTTT.

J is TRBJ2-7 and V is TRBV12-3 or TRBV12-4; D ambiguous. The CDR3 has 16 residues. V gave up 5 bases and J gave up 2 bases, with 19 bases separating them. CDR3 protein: CASSPQDGMPTYEQYF. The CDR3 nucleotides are TGTGCCAGCAGTCCCCAGGACGGTATGCCCACCTACGAGCAGTACTTC.

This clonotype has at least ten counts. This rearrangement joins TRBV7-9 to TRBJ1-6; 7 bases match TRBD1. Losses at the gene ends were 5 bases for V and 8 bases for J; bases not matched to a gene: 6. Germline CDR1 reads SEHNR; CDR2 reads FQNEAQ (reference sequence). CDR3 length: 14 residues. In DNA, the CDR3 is TGTGCCAGCAGCCCTTACAGGGGAGATTCACCCCTCCACTTT. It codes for CASSPYRGDSPLHF.

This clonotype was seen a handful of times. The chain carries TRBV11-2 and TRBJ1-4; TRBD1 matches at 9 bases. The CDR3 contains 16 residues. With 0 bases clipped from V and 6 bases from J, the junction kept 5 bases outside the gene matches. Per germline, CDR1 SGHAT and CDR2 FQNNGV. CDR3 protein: CASSLEGTGTDEKLFF. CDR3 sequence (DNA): TGTGCCAGCAGCTTAGAAGGGACAGGGACGGATGAAAAACTGTTTTTT. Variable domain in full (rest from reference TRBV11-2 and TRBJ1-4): EAGVAQSPRYKIIEKRQSVAFWCNPISGHATLYWYQQILGQGPKLLIQFQNNGVVDDSQLPKDRFSAERLKGVDSTLKIQPAKLEDSAVYLCASSLEGTGTDEKLFFGSGTQLSVL.

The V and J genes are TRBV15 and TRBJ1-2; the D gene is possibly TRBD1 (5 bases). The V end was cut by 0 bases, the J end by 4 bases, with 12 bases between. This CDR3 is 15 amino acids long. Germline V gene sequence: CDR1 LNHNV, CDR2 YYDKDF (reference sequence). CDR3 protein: CATSRDRDQVYGYTF. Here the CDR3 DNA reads TGTGCCACCAGCAGAGACCGGGACCAAGTCTATGGCTACACCTTC.

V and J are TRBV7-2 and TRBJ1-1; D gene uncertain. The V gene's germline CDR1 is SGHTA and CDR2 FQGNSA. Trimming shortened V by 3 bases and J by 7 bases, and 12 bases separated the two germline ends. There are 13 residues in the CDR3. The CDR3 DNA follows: TGTGCCAGCAGCTTCGCCAGGACTGATGAAGCTTTCTTT. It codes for CASSFARTDEAFF.

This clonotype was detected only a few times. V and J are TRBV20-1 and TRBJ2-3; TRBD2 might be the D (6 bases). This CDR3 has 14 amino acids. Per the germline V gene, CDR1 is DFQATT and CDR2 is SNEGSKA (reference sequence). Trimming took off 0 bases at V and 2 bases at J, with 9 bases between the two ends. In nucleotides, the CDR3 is TGCAGTGCTAGAGATAGCGGAACCACAGATACGCAGTATTTT. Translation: CSARDSGTTDTQYF.

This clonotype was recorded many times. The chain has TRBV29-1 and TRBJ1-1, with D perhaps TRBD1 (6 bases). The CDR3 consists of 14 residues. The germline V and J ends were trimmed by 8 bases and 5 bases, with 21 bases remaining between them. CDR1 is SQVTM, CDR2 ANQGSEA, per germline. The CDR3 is CSSKTAGRGTEAFF. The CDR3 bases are TGCAGCTCCAAAACGGCAGGGAGGGGGACTGAAGCTTTCTTT.

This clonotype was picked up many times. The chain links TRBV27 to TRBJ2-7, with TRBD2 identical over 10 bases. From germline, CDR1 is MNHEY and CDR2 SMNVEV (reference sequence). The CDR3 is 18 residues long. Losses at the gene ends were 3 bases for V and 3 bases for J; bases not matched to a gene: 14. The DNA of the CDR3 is TGTGCCAGCAGTTTGGGTGGAACCCCCGGGACTAGCGTCTACGAGCAGTACTTC. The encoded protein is CASSLGGTPGTSVYEQYF.

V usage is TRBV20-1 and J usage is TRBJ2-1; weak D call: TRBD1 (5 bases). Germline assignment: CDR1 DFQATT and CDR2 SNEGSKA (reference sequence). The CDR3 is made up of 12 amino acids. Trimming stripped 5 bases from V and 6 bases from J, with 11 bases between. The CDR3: CSARPTVNEQFF. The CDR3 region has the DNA TGCAGTGCTCGACCGACAGTCAATGAGCAGTTCTTC.

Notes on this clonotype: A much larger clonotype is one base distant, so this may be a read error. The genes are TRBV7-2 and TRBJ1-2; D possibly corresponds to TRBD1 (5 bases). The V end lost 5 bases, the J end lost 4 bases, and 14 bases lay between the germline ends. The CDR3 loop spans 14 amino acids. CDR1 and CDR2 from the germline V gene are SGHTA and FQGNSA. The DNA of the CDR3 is TGTGCCAGCAGCGCACAACAGGACTCCTATGGCTACACCTTC. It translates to CASSAQQDSYGYTF. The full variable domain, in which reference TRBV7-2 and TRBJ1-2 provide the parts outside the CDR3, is GAGVSQSPSNKVTEKGKDVELRCDPISGHTALYWYRQSLGQGLEFLIYFQGNSAPDKSGLPSDRFSAERTGGSVSTLTIQRTQQEDSAVYLCASSAQQDSYGYTFGSGTRLTVV.

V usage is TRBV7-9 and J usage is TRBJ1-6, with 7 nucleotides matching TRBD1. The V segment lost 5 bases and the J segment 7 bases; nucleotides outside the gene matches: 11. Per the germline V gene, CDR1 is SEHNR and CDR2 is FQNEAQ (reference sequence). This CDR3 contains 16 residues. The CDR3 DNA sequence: TGTGCCAGCAGCCCCCATACCGGGACAGAGAATTCACCCCTCCACTTT. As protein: CASSPHTGTENSPLHF.

CDR3 sequence (DNA): TGTGCCAGCAGCTTAAGGCCCGGGGGCGAGCAGTACTTC. Protein product: CASSLRPGGEQYF. V usage is TRBV7-9 and J usage is TRBJ2-7; D perhaps matches TRBD2 (6 bases). Germline lookup yields CDR1 SEHNR and CDR2 FQNEAQ (reference sequence). The CDR3 is made up of 13 amino acids. V lost 2 bases and J 6 bases, leaving 11 bases between the germline ends.

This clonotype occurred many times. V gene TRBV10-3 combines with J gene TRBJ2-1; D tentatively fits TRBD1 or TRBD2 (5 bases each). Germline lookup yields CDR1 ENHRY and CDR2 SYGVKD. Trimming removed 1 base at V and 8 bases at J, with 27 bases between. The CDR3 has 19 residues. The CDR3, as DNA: TGTGCCATCAGTGAGTTTCAACCAGCCGGGACCCAGGTTAAGGATGAGCAGTTCTTC. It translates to CAISEFQPAGTQVKDEQFF.

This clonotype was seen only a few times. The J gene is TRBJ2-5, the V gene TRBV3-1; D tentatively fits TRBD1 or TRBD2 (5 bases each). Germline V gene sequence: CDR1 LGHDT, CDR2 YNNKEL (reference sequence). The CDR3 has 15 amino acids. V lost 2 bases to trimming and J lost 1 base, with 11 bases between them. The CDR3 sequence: CASSQPGRFQETQYF. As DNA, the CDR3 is TGTGCCAGCAGCCAACCAGGGAGATTCCAAGAGACCCAGTACTTC.

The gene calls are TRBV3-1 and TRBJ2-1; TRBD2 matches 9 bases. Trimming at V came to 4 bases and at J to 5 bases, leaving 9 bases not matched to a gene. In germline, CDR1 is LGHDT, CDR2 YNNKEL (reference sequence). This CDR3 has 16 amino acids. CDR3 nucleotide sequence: TGTGCCAGCAGCCGCGCAAGCGGGGGGCTCGACAATGAGCAGTTCTTC. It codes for CASSRASGGLDNEQFF.

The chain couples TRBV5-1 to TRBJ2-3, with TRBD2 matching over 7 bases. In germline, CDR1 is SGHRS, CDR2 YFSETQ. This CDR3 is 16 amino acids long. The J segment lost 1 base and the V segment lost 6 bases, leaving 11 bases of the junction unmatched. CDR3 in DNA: TGCGCCAGCAACAACCGGGGCGCGGGGGGCACAGATACGCAGTATTTT. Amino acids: CASNNRGAGGTDTQYF.

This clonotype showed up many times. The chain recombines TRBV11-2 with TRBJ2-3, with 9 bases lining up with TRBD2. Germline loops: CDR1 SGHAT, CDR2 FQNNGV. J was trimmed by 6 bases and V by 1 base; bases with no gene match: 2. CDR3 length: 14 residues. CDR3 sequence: CASSLGTSADTQYF. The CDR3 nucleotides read TGTGCCAGCAGCTTAGGGACTAGCGCCGATACGCAGTATTTT.

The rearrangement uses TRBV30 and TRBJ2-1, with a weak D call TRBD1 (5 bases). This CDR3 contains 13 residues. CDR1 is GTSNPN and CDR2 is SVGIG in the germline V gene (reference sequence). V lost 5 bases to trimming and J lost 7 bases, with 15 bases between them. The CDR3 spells CAWGAGYFNEQFF. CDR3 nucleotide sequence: TGTGCCTGGGGGGCCGGCTATTTTAATGAGCAGTTCTTC.

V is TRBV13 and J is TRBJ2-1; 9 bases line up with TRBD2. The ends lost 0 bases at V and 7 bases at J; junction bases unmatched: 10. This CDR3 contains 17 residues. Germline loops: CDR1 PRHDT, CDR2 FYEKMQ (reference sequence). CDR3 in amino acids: CASSLGRLAAGGNEQFF. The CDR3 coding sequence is TGTGCCAGCAGCTTAGGAAGACTAGCGGCAGGTGGAAATGAGCAGTTCTTC.

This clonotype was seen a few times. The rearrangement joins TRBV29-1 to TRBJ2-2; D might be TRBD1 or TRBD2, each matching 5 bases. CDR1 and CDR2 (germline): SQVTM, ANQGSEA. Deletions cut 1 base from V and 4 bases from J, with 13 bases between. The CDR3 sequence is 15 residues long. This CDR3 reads CSVEGGEGITGELFF. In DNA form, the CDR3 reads TGCAGCGTTGAAGGAGGGGAAGGGATCACCGGGGAGCTGTTTTTT.

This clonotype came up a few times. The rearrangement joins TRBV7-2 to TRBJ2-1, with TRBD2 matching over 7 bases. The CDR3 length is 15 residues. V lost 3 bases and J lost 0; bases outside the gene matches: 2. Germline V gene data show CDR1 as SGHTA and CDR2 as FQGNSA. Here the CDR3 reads CASSFSGASYNEQFF. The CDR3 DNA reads TGTGCCAGCAGCTTCAGCGGGGCCTCCTACAATGAGCAGTTCTTC.